This T cell receptor (beta chain) was documented in a study of T cell repertoires in cytomegalovirus infection. Study summary: Used in the study were CMV epitopes, some recently identified and HLA-C-restricted, others well-studied and HLA-B-restricted. Both a matching HLA type and CMV infection were indicated by public TCR beta signatures.

The germline V gene encodes CDR1 SNHLY and CDR2 FYNNEI. Between the trimmed V and J ends, which lost 2 bases and 4 bases, there was a span of 12 bases. This CDR3 has 15 amino acids. A remark on this clonotype: The antigen remains unidentified.

TCRdb independently ran MiXCR on the reads; one entry per CDR3 protein. The sample holds roughly 860,000 distinct CDR3 sequences, approximately 32% seen once. Whole-study findings and limits: Adding up the frequency of public TCR beta families identified people who carried CMV plus the relevant HLA. Predominance within the ex vivo response was attributable to HLA-C-restricted CMV-specific TCR beta clonotypes.

The chain recombines TRBV2 with TRBJ2-1; the D call may be TRBD1 or TRBD2 (6 bases each). Sequences were derived from cultured CD8+ T cells from PBMCs, sampled from culture after CMV antigen stimulation. The sequence was obtained from a human donor in good health (CMV status not recorded). Some clones in this sample may be carry-over from other donors' samples. Here the CDR3 reads CASSERGVRYNEQFF. Here the CDR3 DNA reads TGTGCCAGCAGTGAAAGGGGGGTGCGTTACAATGAGCAGTTCTTC.